This T cell receptor beta chain was captured in a study of T cells in Graves' hyperthyroidism and ophthalmopathy. There are 15 residues in the CDR3. V lost 4 bases and J lost 7, with 20 bases in between. Germline CDR1 reads SGHKS; CDR2 reads YYEKEE (reference sequence). Amplification of TCR beta CDR3 regions used RNA as the template. HTBI primers were the set used in a first-round RT-PCR of the TCR CDR3. One entry per CDR3 protein results from TCRdb running MiXCR on the multiplex PCR reads. The sample shows roughly 100,000 distinct CDR3 sequences, around 52% of them seen only once. V gene TRBV5-5 combines with J gene TRBJ1-1, with D maybe TRBD1 (5 bases). The TCR was taken from a woman between 40 and 55 years old with Graves' hyperthyroidism. Source material: blood. The CDR3 nucleotides read TGTGCCAGCAGCGGGGGACTAGCGGGAGGCAATGAAGCTTTCTTT. This codes for CASSGGLAGGNEAFF.